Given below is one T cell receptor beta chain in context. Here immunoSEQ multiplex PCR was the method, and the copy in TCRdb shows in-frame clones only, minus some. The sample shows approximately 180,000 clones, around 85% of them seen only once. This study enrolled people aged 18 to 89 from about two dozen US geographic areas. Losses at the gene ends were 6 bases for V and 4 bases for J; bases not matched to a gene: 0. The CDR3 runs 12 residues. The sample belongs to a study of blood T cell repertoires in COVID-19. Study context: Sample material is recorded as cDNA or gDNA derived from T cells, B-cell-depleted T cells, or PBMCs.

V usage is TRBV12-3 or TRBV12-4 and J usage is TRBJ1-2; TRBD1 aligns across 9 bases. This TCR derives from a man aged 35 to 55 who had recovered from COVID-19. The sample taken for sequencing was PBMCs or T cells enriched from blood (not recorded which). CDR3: CASRTGGYGYTF. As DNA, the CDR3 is TGTGCCAGCAGGACAGGGGGCTATGGCTACACCTTC.